Each of the 8 T cell receptor beta chains below was sequenced from the same sample in a study of blood T cell repertoires in COVID-19. This table comes from immunoSEQ multiplex PCR, and its TCRdb copy is limited to in-frame clones, with some not included. The profile covers some 520,000 clones, with roughly nine tenths appearing a single time and 0.7% to 1% taken by the ten largest. Sequenced: peripheral blood. The receptor source for this set is a young man with COVID-19, enrolled during active disease.

This clone came up once. V usage is TRBV2 and J usage is TRBJ2-5, with TRBD1 as a possible D gene (6 bases). Trimming removed 2 bases from V and 4 bases from J, with 8 bases in between. Looked up from germline, CDR1 is SNHLY and CDR2 is FYNNEI. The length of the CDR3 is 13 residues. CDR3 protein: CASSERGGETQYF. The CDR3 nucleotides read TGTGCCAGCAGTGAAAGAGGGGGAGAGACCCAGTACTTC.

The CDR3 sequence is CASSLIAPLNEQFF. For the CDR3, the DNA is TGTGCCAGCAGCTTAATTGCTCCCCTAAATGAGCAGTTCTTC. The J gene is TRBJ2-1, the V gene TRBV13; D not certain. Germline lookup yields CDR1 PRHDT and CDR2 FYEKMQ (reference sequence). The CDR3 has 14 amino acids. V dropped 2 bases and J dropped 7 bases, with 12 bases sitting between them.

The chain is built from TRBV12-3 or TRBV12-4 and TRBJ2-2; the D is unclear. V lost 3 bases to trimming and J lost 4 bases, with 6 bases between them. CDR3 length: 13 residues. CDR3 in DNA: TGTGCCAGCAGTTTGGAGAGCACCGGGGAGCTGTTTTTT. Protein sequence: CASSLESTGELFF.

The chain has TRBV12-5 and TRBJ2-1; 7 nucleotides agree with TRBD2. Trimming took 5 bases from V and 5 from J; bases not matched to a gene: 9. The CDR3 runs to 15 residues. Germline loops: CDR1 LGHNT, CDR2 FRNRAP. CDR3 region: CASGNLAALNNEQFF. CDR3 DNA sequence: TGTGCTAGTGGTAATCTAGCGGCCCTCAACAATGAGCAGTTCTTC. The full variable domain, with the rest looked up from reference TRBV12-5 and TRBJ2-1, is DARVTQTPRHKVTEMGQEVTMRCQPILGHNTVFWYRQTMMQGLELLAYFRNRAPLDDSGMPKDRFSAEMPDATLATLKIQPSEPRDSAVYFCASGNLAALNNEQFFGPGTRLTVL.

The V and J genes are TRBV7-3 and TRBJ2-3; D perhaps matches TRBD2 (6 bases). Germline CDR1 and CDR2: SGHTA and FQGTGA. Trimming removed 8 bases at V and 1 base at J, with 19 bases between. The length of the CDR3 is 16 residues. The CDR3, as DNA: TGTGCCAGCTCCCCCCCCGGGGTAGCGGGCACAGATACGCAGTATTTT. Amino acids: CASSPPGVAGTDTQYF.

This sequence joins TRBV27 and TRBJ2-1, with D maybe TRBD1 (6 bases). Germline V lookup: CDR1 MNHEY, CDR2 SMNVEV (reference sequence). With 2 bases removed from V and 8 bases from J, the gap between germline ends came to 13 bases. The CDR3 has 14 amino acids. The CDR3: CASSLVRGSHEQFF. In DNA, the CDR3 is TGTGCCAGCAGTTTAGTTAGGGGGTCGCATGAGCAGTTCTTC.

The CDR3 is CASSERVLAGDYNEQFF. Written as DNA, the CDR3 is TGCGCCAGCAGTGAGAGGGTTTTAGCGGGCGATTACAATGAGCAGTTCTTC. V usage is TRBV10-2 and J usage is TRBJ2-1; 7 bases are a match to TRBD2. This CDR3 is 17 amino acids long. J gave up 4 bases and V 2 bases, and 11 bases lay outside the gene matches. CDR1 and CDR2 from the germline V gene are WSHSY and SAAADI.

The V and J genes are TRBV2 and TRBJ2-1, with 10 bases matching TRBD2. V trimming: 7 bases; J trimming: 6 bases; junction bases outside the gene matches: 9. This CDR3 has 15 residues. From germline, CDR1 is SNHLY and CDR2 FYNNEI. CDR3 in amino acids: CASTESGGAGNEQFF. In DNA form, the CDR3 reads TGTGCCAGCACAGAGAGCGGGGGGGCCGGCAATGAGCAGTTCTTC.